The next 21 T cell receptor beta chains were all read from a single sample in a study of CD8+ T cells in alopecia areata. It was cDNA, reverse transcribed from extracted RNA, that served as the sequencing template. This table comes from immunoSEQ multiplex PCR, and its TCRdb copy is limited to in-frame clones, with some not included. The repertoire holds 140,000 to 150,000 clones, with 45% to 60% as singletons. Treatment meaning: oral pan-JAK inhibitor, 5-10 mg twice daily. The sample was CD8+ T cells sorted from blood, taken at week 4, from a patient treated with tofacitinib. These receptors were taken from a human donor with alopecia areata.

The chain links TRBV5-4 to TRBJ2-5, with 7 bases aligning to TRBD1. The CDR3 is made up of 14 amino acids. V gave up 3 bases and J gave up 5 bases; unmatched junction bases: 7. Germline loops: CDR1 SGHNT, CDR2 YYREEE (reference sequence). The CDR3 sequence: CASSYYRGEETQYF. The CDR3 DNA reads TGTGCCAGCAGCTACTACAGGGGTGAGGAGACCCAGTACTTC. Looking up the rest from reference TRBV5-4 and TRBJ2-5 gives the full variable domain: ETGVTQSPTHLIKTRGQQVTLRCSSQSGHNTVSWYQQALGQGPQFIFQYYREEENGRGNFPPRFSGLQFPNYSSELNVNALELDDSALYLCASSYYRGEETQYFGPGTRLLVL.

The chain carries TRBV11-2 and TRBJ1-2; no firm D call. V lost 4 bases, J lost 8 bases, and 11 bases lay in between. This CDR3 is built from 12 residues. Germline V gene data show CDR1 as SGHAT and CDR2 as FQNNGV. The CDR3 coding sequence is TGTGCCAGCAGCTCCTCCGGCGGCGGCTACACCTTC. Its translation: CASSSSGGGYTF. Full variable domain (missing parts from reference TRBV11-2 and TRBJ1-2): EAGVAQSPRYKIIEKRQSVAFWCNPISGHATLYWYQQILGQGPKLLIQFQNNGVVDDSQLPKDRFSAERLKGVDSTLKIQPAKLEDSAVYLCASSSSGGGYTFGSGTRLTVV.

V and J are TRBV5-6 and TRBJ1-1; D is uncertain. Germline V gene lookup returns CDR1 SGHDT and CDR2 YYEEEE. Trimming removed 3 bases at V and 1 base at J, with 7 bases between. CDR3 size: 13 residues. The CDR3 coding sequence is TGTGCCAGCAGCTACAGCGGGAACACTGAAGCTTTCTTT. Translated: CASSYSGNTEAFF.

This CDR3 reads CASSPPTGPYEQYF. The CDR3 DNA reads as TGTGCCAGCTCACCACCAACAGGCCCCTACGAGCAGTACTTC. The genes are TRBV18 and TRBJ2-7; D is possibly TRBD1 (5 bases). Trimming pared 0 bases from V and 2 bases from J, leaving 8 bases between. The length of the CDR3 is 14 residues. Germline V CDR1 and CDR2: KGHSH, LQKENI.

This rearrangement joins TRBV9 to TRBJ2-3; tentatively, D is TRBD2 (6 bases). The CDR3 is 14 residues long. Germline-derived CDR1 and CDR2 are SGDLS and YYNGEE. Between the trimmed V and J ends, which lost 4 bases and 2 bases, there was a span of 11 bases. The CDR3 bases are TGTGCCAGCAGCATTCGGGACTTCACAGATACGCAGTATTTT. Translation: CASSIRDFTDTQYF.

This sequence joins TRBV5-4 and TRBJ2-5; TRBD2 matches at 7 bases. Germline loops: CDR1 SGHNT, CDR2 YYREEE (reference sequence). V gave up 0 bases and J gave up 2 bases; unmatched junction bases: 1. CDR3 length: 14 residues. The CDR3 reads CASSLGDYQETQYF. CDR3 sequence (DNA): TGTGCCAGCAGCTTGGGGGACTATCAAGAGACCCAGTACTTC.

The rearrangement joins TRBV27 to TRBJ2-1, with TRBD1 matching over 7 bases. J lost 0 bases, V lost 4 bases, and 9 bases had no gene match. This CDR3 comprises 17 residues. CDR1 and CDR2 from the germline V gene are MNHEY and SMNVEV (reference sequence). CDR3 sequence: CASSSQTGISSYNEQFF. DNA of the CDR3: TGTGCCAGCAGTTCCCAGACAGGGATCAGCTCCTACAATGAGCAGTTCTTC.

The gene calls are TRBV5-1 and TRBJ2-7; tentative D call: TRBD2 (6 bases). V shed 4 bases and J shed 4 bases, with 12 bases lying between them. The CDR3 sequence is 13 residues long. CDR1 and CDR2 (germline): SGHRS, YFSETQ. CDR3: CASSEGSGYEQYF. The CDR3 DNA is TGCGCCAGCAGCGAGGGAAGCGGGTACGAGCAGTACTTC. The complete variable domain, with remaining parts taken from reference TRBV5-1 and TRBJ2-7, reads KAGVTQTPRYLIKTRGQQVTLSCSPISGHRSVSWYQQTPGQGLQFLFEYFSETQRNKGNFPGRFSGRQFSNSRSEMNVSTLELGDSALYLCASSEGSGYEQYFGPGTRLTVT.

The J gene is TRBJ2-7, the V gene TRBV7-9; a weak D match, TRBD1 (5 bases). The CDR3 has 16 residues. Per germline, CDR1 SEHNR and CDR2 FQNEAQ (reference sequence). V lost 5 bases and J 1 base, leaving 18 bases between the germline ends. The CDR3 coding sequence is TGTGCCAGCAGCCCCATAGGGGCAGGAACTTCCTACGAGCAGTACTTC. Translation gives CASSPIGAGTSYEQYF.

This clone was observed once. The J gene is TRBJ2-5, the V gene TRBV6-5; D is unresolved. The CDR3 is 12 amino acids. Looked up from germline, CDR1 is MNHEY and CDR2 is SVGAGI. V was shortened by 6 bases and J by 0 bases, with 5 bases between the two germline ends. As DNA, the CDR3 is TGTGCCAGCAGGGCAAACCAAGAGACCCAGTACTTC. Its protein is CASRANQETQYF.

This sequence joins TRBV6-1 and TRBJ2-3; D is unclear. Germline V gives CDR1 MNHNS, CDR2 SASEGT. V was pared by 5 bases and J by 2 bases, with 5 bases between. The CDR3 sequence is 12 residues long. The CDR3 bases are TGTGCCAGCAGTTCCTCCACAGATACGCAGTATTTT. It codes for CASSSSTDTQYF.

This clone appeared a few times. The rearrangement uses TRBV14 and TRBJ2-1; D uncertain. V dropped 1 base and J dropped 9 bases, with 4 bases sitting between them. Per the germline V gene, CDR1 is SGHDN and CDR2 is FVKESK. CDR3 length equals 11 residues. In nucleotides, the CDR3 is TGTGCCAGCAGCCAAGTGGCTGAGCAGTTCTTC. Amino acid sequence: CASSQVAEQFF.

The chain has TRBV7-3 and TRBJ2-1; tentatively, D is TRBD1 (5 bases). Germline V lookup: CDR1 SGHTA, CDR2 FQGTGA. Trimming took off 4 bases at V and 5 bases at J, with 15 bases between the two ends. The CDR3 covers 15 residues. CDR3 sequence reads: CASSWGLGENNEQFF. In nucleotides, the CDR3 is TGTGCCAGCAGCTGGGGTCTAGGGGAAAACAATGAGCAGTTCTTC.

The chain combines TRBV27 with TRBJ1-1; 9 bases map to TRBD1. The V segment lost 4 bases and the J segment 1 base; nucleotides outside the gene matches: 4. Germline CDR1 MNHEY, CDR2 SMNVEV (reference sequence). The CDR3 covers 15 residues. CDR3 loop: CASSSWTGENTEAFF. The CDR3, as DNA: TGTGCCAGCAGTTCGTGGACAGGGGAGAACACTGAAGCTTTCTTT.

V usage is TRBV4-1 and J usage is TRBJ1-2, with D tentatively TRBD1 (6 bases). The V and J ends lost 6 bases and 4 bases respectively, with 15 bases between them. CDR3 size: 14 residues. Germline values: CDR1 MGHRA, CDR2 YSYEKL. The CDR3 reads CASRGGGTSYGYTF. CDR3 DNA: TGCGCCAGCAGGGGAGGCGGGACAAGCTATGGCTACACCTTC.

This clone was detected only a few times. V gene TRBV11-2 combines with J gene TRBJ2-1; D is unresolved. This CDR3 has 14 residues. Germline CDR1 SGHAT, CDR2 FQNNGV. Between the trimmed V and J ends, which lost 2 bases and 0 bases, there was a span of 5 bases. The CDR3, as DNA: TGTGCCAGCAGCTTAAGTAGCTCCTACAATGAGCAGTTCTTC. It codes for CASSLSSSYNEQFF.

This clone was seen only a few times. The chain combines TRBV14 with TRBJ2-7; TRBD1 agrees at 9 bases. Per the germline V gene, CDR1 is SGHDN and CDR2 is FVKESK. V lost 1 base to trimming and J lost 6 bases; unmatched junction nucleotides: 10. This CDR3 spans 16 amino acids. The CDR3 loop reads CASSQGNEGQGFEQYF. The CDR3 nucleotides are TGTGCCAGCAGCCAAGGAAACGAGGGACAGGGATTCGAGCAGTACTTC.

The CDR3 loop is CAISEFGDSNQPQHF. In DNA form, the CDR3 reads TGTGCCATCAGTGAATTCGGGGATAGCAATCAGCCCCAGCATTTT. V and J are TRBV10-3 and TRBJ1-5; no reliable D call. V dropped 3 bases and J dropped 0 bases, with 9 bases sitting between them. The CDR3 contains 15 residues. The germline V gene has CDR1 ENHRY and CDR2 SYGVKD.

The chain is built from TRBV30 and TRBJ2-1; the D gene could be TRBD1 or TRBD2 (5 bases each). Germline V gene lookup returns CDR1 GTSNPN and CDR2 SVGIG (reference sequence). V lost 3 bases and J 8 bases, leaving 29 bases between the germline ends. The CDR3 extends over 18 amino acids. The CDR3 DNA is TGTGCCTGGAGCGATAAGGGGTCGTCGGGACGTCGAATCGATGAGCAGTTCTTC. Translation: CAWSDKGSSGRRIDEQFF.

V usage is TRBV27 and J usage is TRBJ2-7; possible D gene TRBD1, 5 bases. The CDR3 spans 16 residues. Germline V gene lookup returns CDR1 MNHEY and CDR2 SMNVEV (reference sequence). Trimming left V 2 bases short and J 5 bases short, with 19 bases between. The CDR3: CASSLEAPPGRDEQYF. The CDR3 DNA reads as TGTGCCAGCAGTTTAGAAGCCCCCCCCGGCAGGGACGAGCAGTACTTC.

The chain recombines TRBV13 with TRBJ2-5; TRBD2 aligns across 8 bases. The CDR3 consists of 20 residues. Germline-derived CDR1 and CDR2 are PRHDT and FYEKMQ (reference sequence). Unmatched junction bases numbered 19, after V lost 2 bases and J lost 2 bases. CDR3 in amino acids: CASSLPPCFRGGGPQETQYF. CDR3 in DNA: TGTGCCAGCAGCTTACCGCCTTGTTTTCGGGGCGGGGGGCCTCAAGAGACCCAGTACTTC.